The clone carrying this T cell receptor (beta chain) was seen a single time. This specimen belongs to a study of blood T cell repertoires in COVID-19. Trimming removed 3 bases at V and 7 bases at J, with 16 bases between. The CDR3 length is 14 residues. Germline CDR1 KGHSH, CDR2 LQKENI. Clones were read by immunoSEQ multiplex PCR, and TCRdb kept only the in-frame ones, dropping some. The table lists approximately 50,000 clones, roughly 87% of them singletons. The sequencing input was peripheral blood. The receptor's source is a human donor in a cohort sampled during active COVID-19. V is TRBV18 and J is TRBJ2-7, with D perhaps matching TRBD2 (5 bases). CDR3 in DNA: TGTGCCAGCTCACCTTCGCGGGTGGGTGGGGAGCAGTACTTC. As protein: CASSPSRVGGEQYF.